These 5 T cell receptor beta chains came from one sample sequenced in a study of human T cells and chemical hapten exposure. Time point in this sample: patch test 1, 2 weeks after DPC sensitization. As for treatment: therapeutic diphenylcyclopropenone sensitization with weekly scalp DPC. TCRdb re-called the RACE reads through MiXCR, storing one row per CDR3 protein. This table holds 380,000 or so distinct CDR3 sequences, more than 4.5% found once. The sample in question was whole blood, obtained in connection with sensitization to the hapten diphenylcyclopropenone (DPC). The receptor set was obtained from a woman between 50 and 59 years old with alopecia areata. Some clones in this sample may be carry-over from other donors' samples.

This clonotype appeared a single time. V usage is TRBV12-3 or TRBV12-4 and J usage is TRBJ2-1; D is undetermined. The V and J ends lost 3 bases and 9 bases respectively, with 12 bases between them. The CDR3 is made up of 13 amino acids. In nucleotides, the CDR3 is TGTGCCAGCAGTTTGTACTCGCACCGTGAGCAGTTCTTC. Its translation: CASSLYSHREQFF.

This clonotype has a count of ten or more. This sequence joins TRBV3-1 and TRBJ2-1, with TRBD1 matching over 8 bases. CDR1 LGHDT and CDR2 YNNKEL come from the germline V gene (reference sequence). V was pared by 3 bases and J by 3 bases, with 4 bases of the junction left unmatched. CDR3 length: 15 amino acids. CDR3 in amino acids: CASSHPGQVYNEQFF. CDR3 DNA sequence: TGTGCCAGCAGCCATCCGGGACAGGTCTACAATGAGCAGTTCTTC.

In this sample, this clonotype turned up many times. This sequence joins TRBV28 and TRBJ2-2; the D is unclear. The CDR3 spans 16 residues. Germline V gene lookup returns CDR1 MDHEN and CDR2 SYDVKM. V was pared by 7 bases and J by 0 bases, with 15 bases between. CDR3 DNA: TGTGCCAGCACCTCGCCGCGGTTAGCGAACACCGGGGAGCTGTTTTTT. Translated, it gives CASTSPRLANTGELFF.

This clonotype turned up a few times. The chain is built from TRBV13 and TRBJ2-7, with 10 bases identical to TRBD1. The ends lost 1 base at V and 6 bases at J; junction bases unmatched: 15. The CDR3 contains 18 residues. Germline V gene lookup returns CDR1 PRHDT and CDR2 FYEKMQ (reference sequence). CDR3 protein: CASSLVPPGQGPPGEQYF. In DNA form, the CDR3 reads TGTGCCAGCAGCTTAGTCCCCCCGGGACAGGGGCCGCCGGGCGAGCAGTACTTC.

This clonotype was seen many times. The V and J genes are TRBV10-3 and TRBJ2-3, with D unresolved. Trimming removed 0 bases at V and 2 bases at J, with 0 bases between. Germline-derived CDR1 and CDR2 are ENHRY and SYGVKD. This CDR3 is built from 12 residues. The CDR3 DNA sequence: TGTGCCATCAGTGAGTCCACAGATACGCAGTATTTT. Residues: CAISESTDTQYF.